This T cell receptor (beta chain) was obtained from a study of tumor-infiltrating lymphocytes in primary liver carcinoma. Unsorted bulk tissue of about 20-30 mg yielded co-extracted RNA and DNA. At sampling, these chronic HBV carriers had received no treatment. The investigators made TCR beta cDNA from around 530 ng total RNA, using a constant-region primer. Employing slightly modified ARM-PCR, three nested multiplex PCR rounds were run, and these gave rise to the TCR beta libraries. TRBV1-TRBV30 forward primers and a C-beta reverse primer were used in the first two PCR rounds, which each ran for 9 to 10 cycles. Via MiXCR, TCRdb re-called the multiplex PCR reads, giving one row per CDR3 protein. Seen here are 95,000 to 150,000 distinct CDR3 sequences, approximately 70% observed once, and the top ten hold about a tenth. The CDR3 has 17 residues. Looked up from germline, CDR1 is MGHRA and CDR2 is YSYEKL.

The genes are TRBV4-1 and TRBJ2-7; 10 positions agree with TRBD2. Material for sequencing was liver tumor tissue from sampling region 1. Subset described: tumor region T1, superior pole. The TCR originated in a woman in her fifties or sixties with primary liver carcinoma and hepatitis B virus infection. CDR3 nucleotides: TGCGACAGTGAAAGGAGAAGTCAGCGGGAGGGCCCCTACGAGCAGTACTTC. Translating it yields CDSERRSQREGPYEQYF.